The text below deals with one T cell receptor beta chain. No cognate antigen has been identified for it. No base quality information exists; no much larger clone differs at one position. Libraries were constructed by the immunoSEQ multiplex PCR assay. The immuneACCESS repertoire file appears here via TCRdb, limited to in-frame rearrangements. These files lack a portion of the clones; in checked studies, under half of the deficit traces to unresolved V genes, and the cause of the others is not known. This sample has around 21,000 clones in its table, and 88% of those were observed once. The ten largest clones represent approximately 8% of the sample. The CDR3 spans 15 residues, from the cysteine through the phenylalanine. The only DNA kept is the CDR3, 45 bases in frame from the first base. CDR1 and CDR2 were assigned from the germline V gene as SGHDT and YYEEEE. Deletion took 6 bases off V and 4 bases off J, with a span of 19 bases between the germline ends.

The source of the sample is a study of PD-1 and CTLA-4 blockade in melanoma (dated by TCRdb to about 2021). As for the study more broadly: The study compared how PD-1 blockade and CTLA-4 blockade affected the melanoma-reactive CD8 T cell response in patients with melanoma.

The sequence was collected from a human donor with melanoma. This sequence uses TRBV5-6 and TRBJ1-2, and perhaps TRBD1 as D gene, on 6 matching bases. Sequences were derived from CD8+ T cells from peripheral blood, sampled before anti-PD-1 treatment. The CDR3: CASTKDRGGLYGYTF. The DNA is as follows: TGTGCCAGCACCAAAGACAGAGGGGGACTCTATGGCTACACCTTC.